This TCR beta chain was sequenced for a study of shared clonotypes between healthy human individuals. The donors were adults (healthy and HIV-negative) with no recent acute infections or vaccinations. Splitting of CD4+ cells produced CD45RA+ naive and CD45RA-negative memory subsets. This CDR3 has 15 residues. The ends were cut back, 1 base at V and 3 bases at J, with 13 bases in the middle. Looked up from germline, CDR1 is MNHEY and CDR2 is SMNVEV (reference sequence). Each PCR replicate from the sorted subsets contained about 200 ng DNA, which is about 30,000 T cell genomes. Sequenced by immunoSEQ multiplex PCR; TCRdb stores in-frame clones only, minus some. The sample includes roughly 640,000 clones, approximately 74% seen only once; the top ten take approximately 1.6%.

The chain carries TRBV27 and TRBJ2-7; TRBD1 or TRBD2 may be the D gene (5 bases each). This clonotype originated in a woman aged 30 to 39 in good health. The sequencing sample was made of memory CD4+ T cells sorted from blood. Subset indicated: CD45RA-negative fraction. The CDR3 is CASSLFGTRDYEQYF. DNA for the CDR3: TGTGCCAGCAGTTTATTCGGGACGAGAGACTACGAGCAGTACTTC.